This record covers a single T cell receptor (beta chain). These data are taken from a study of blood T cell repertoires in COVID-19. Assay: immunoSEQ multiplex PCR; the TCRdb copy retains only in-frame clones and omits some. The sample gives around 29,000 clones, approximately 85% of which show up once; around 28% is in the top ten. Germline loops: CDR1 LGHDT, CDR2 YNNKEL (reference sequence). There are 13 residues in the CDR3. Trimming took off 6 bases at V and 4 bases at J, with 12 bases between the two ends. The sample taken for sequencing was peripheral blood. This TCR was recovered from a woman over 75 with COVID-19, enrolled during active disease. The J gene is TRBJ1-1, the V gene TRBV3-1 (or the pseudogene TRBV3-2), with D unresolved. As DNA, the CDR3 is TGTGCCAGCAGTTACGAGGGAGGCACTGAAGCTTTCTTT. It specifies CASSYEGGTEAFF.